This T cell receptor beta chain is from a study of response to subunit inactivated influenza vaccine. TCRdb re-analysed the RT-PCR reads in MiXCR, keeping a single row per CDR3 protein. The sample includes hundreds of thousands of distinct CDR3 sequences, around 14% of them seen just once. Whole-study results and caveats: With each seasonal influenza vaccination, the authors suggested, few new T cells are recruited.

The CDR3 has 14 residues. Trimming took 6 bases from V and 3 from J; bases not matched to a gene: 2. Germline V lookup: CDR1 SEHNR, CDR2 FQNEAQ (reference sequence). This clonotype was recorded a few times. The antigen remains undetermined. The V call is TRBV7-9, the J call TRBJ2-2; 9 bases line up with TRBD2. This specimen was PBMCs from blood, taken less than 13 days after vaccination. The sequence derives from a man over 45 who received an inactivated influenza vaccine. The CDR3 protein is CASRTSGYTGELFF. The CDR3 DNA reads TGTGCCAGCAGGACTAGCGGATACACCGGGGAGCTGTTTTTT. Filled out from reference TRBV7-9 and TRBJ2-2, the complete variable domain reads DTGVSQNPRHKITKRGQNVTFRCDPISEHNRLYWYRQTLGQGPEFLTYFQNEAQLEKSRLLSDRFSAERPKGSFSTLEIQRTEQGDSAMYLCASRTSGYTGELFFGEGSRLTVL.